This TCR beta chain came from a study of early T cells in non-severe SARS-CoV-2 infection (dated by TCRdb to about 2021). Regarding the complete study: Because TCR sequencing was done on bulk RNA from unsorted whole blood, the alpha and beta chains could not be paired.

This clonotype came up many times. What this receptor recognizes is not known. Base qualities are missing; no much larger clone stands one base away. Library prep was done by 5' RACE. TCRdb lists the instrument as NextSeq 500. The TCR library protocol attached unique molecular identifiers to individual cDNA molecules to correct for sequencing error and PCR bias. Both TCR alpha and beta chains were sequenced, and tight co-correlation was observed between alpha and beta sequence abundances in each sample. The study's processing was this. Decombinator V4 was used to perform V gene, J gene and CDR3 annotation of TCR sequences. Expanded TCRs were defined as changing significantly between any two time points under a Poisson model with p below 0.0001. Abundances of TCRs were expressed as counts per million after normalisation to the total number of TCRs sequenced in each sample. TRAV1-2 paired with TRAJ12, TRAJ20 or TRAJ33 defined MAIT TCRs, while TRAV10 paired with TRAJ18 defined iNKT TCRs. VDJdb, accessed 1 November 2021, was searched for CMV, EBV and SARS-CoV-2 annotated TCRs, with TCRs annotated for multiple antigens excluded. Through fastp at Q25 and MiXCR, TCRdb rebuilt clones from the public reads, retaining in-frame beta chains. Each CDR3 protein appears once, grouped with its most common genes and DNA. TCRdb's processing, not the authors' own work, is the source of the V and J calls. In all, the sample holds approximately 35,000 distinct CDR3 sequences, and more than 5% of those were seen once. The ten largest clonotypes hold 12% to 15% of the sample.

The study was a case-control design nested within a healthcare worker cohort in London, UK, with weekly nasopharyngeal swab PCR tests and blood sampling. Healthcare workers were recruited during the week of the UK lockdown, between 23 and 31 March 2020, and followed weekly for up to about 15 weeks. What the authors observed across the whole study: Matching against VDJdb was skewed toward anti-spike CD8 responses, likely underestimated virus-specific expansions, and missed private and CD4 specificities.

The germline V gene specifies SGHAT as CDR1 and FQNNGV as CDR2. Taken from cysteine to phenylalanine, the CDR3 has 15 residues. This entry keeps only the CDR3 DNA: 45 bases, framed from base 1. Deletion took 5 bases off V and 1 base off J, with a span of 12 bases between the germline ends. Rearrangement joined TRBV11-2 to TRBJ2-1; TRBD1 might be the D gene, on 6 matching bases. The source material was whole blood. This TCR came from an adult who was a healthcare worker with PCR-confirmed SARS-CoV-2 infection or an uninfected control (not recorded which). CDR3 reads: CASSTSGQSYNEQFF. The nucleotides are TGTGCCAGCAGCACAAGTGGACAGTCCTACAATGAGCAGTTCTTC.